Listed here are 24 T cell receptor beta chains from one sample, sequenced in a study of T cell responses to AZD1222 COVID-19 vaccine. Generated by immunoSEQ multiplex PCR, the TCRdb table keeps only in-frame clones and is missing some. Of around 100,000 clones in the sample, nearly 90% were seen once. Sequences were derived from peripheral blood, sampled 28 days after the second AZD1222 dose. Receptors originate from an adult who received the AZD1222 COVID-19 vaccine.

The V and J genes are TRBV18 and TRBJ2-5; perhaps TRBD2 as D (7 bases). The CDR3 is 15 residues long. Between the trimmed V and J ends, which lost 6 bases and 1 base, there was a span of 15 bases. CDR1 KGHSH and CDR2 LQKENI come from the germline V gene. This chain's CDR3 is CASSRGGGSQETQYF. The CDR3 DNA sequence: TGTGCCAGCTCCCGCGGGGGCGGGAGCCAAGAGACCCAGTACTTC. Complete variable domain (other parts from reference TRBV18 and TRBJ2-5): NAGVMQNPRHLVRRRGQEARLRCSPMKGHSHVYWYRQLPEEGLKFMVYLQKENIIDESGMPKERFSAEFPKEGPSILRIQQVVRGDSAAYFCASSRGGGSQETQYFGPGTRLLVL.

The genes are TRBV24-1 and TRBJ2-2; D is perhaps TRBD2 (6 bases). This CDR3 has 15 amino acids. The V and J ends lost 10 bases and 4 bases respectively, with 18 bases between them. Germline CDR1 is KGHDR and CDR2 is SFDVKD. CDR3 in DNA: TGTGCCACAAGCAGTTCCGGGACTTTCACCGGGGAGCTGTTTTTT. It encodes CATSSSGTFTGELFF.

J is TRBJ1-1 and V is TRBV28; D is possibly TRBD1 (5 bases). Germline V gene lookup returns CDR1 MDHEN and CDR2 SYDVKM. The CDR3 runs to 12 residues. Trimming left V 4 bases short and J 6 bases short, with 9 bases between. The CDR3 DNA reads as TGTGCCAGCAGTTCCAGGGAACCTGAAGCTTTCTTT. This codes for CASSSREPEAFF. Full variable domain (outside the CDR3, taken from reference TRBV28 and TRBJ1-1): DVKVTQSSRYLVKRTGEKVFLECVQDMDHENMFWYRQDPGLGLRLIYFSYDVKMKEKGDIPEGYSVSREKKERFSLILESASTNQTSMYLCASSSREPEAFFGQGTRLTVV.

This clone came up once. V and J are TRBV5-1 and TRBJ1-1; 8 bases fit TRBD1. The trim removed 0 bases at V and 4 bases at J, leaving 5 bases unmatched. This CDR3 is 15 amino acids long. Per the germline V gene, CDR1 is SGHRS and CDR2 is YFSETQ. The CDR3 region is CASSLVQGAVTEAFF. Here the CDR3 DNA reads TGCGCCAGCAGCTTGGTCCAGGGGGCGGTCACTGAAGCTTTCTTT.

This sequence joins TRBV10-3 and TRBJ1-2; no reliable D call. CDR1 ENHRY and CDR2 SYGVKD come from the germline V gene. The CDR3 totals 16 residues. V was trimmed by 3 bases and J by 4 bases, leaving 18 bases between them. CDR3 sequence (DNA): TGTGCCATCAGTGAATCATCTGGGGAGAAGACCTATGGCTACACCTTC. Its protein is CAISESSGEKTYGYTF.

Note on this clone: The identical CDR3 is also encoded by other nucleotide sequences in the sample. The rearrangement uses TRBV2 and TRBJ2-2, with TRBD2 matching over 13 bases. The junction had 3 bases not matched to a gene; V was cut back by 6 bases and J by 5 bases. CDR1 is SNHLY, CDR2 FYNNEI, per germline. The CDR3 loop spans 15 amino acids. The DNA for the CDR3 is TGTGCCAGCAGCGGGGGACTAGCGGGAACCGGGGAGCTGTTTTTT. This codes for CASSGGLAGTGELFF.

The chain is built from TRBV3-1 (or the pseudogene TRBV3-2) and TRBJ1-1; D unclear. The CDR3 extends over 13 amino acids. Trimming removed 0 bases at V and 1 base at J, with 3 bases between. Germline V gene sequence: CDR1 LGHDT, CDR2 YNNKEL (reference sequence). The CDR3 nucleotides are TGTGCCAGCAGCCAAGATTGGAACACTGAAGCTTTCTTT. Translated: CASSQDWNTEAFF.

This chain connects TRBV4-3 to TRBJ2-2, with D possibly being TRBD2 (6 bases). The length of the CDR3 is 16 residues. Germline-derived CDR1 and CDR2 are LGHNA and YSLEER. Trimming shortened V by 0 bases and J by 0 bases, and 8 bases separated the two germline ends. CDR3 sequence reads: CASSQDGGANTGELFF. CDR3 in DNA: TGCGCCAGCAGCCAAGACGGCGGGGCGAACACCGGGGAGCTGTTTTTT.

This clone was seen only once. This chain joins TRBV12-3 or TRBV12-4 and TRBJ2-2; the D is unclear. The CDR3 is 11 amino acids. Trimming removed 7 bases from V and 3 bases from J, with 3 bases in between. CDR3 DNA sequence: TGTGCCAGCACCTACACCGGGGAGCTGTTTTTT. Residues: CASTYTGELFF.

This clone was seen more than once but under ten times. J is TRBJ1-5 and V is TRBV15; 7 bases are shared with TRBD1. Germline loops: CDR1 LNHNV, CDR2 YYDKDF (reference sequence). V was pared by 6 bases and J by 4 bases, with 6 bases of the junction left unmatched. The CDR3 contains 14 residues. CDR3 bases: TGTGCCACCAGTTCCGACAGGGATAATCAGCCCCAGCATTTT. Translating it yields CATSSDRDNQPQHF.

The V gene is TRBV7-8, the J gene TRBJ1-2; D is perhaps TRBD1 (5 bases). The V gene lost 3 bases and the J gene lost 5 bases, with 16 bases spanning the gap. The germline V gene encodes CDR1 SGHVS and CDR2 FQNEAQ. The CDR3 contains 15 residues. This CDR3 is CASSFGTDGTYGYTF. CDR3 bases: TGTGCCAGCAGCTTTGGGACGGATGGAACTTATGGCTACACCTTC.

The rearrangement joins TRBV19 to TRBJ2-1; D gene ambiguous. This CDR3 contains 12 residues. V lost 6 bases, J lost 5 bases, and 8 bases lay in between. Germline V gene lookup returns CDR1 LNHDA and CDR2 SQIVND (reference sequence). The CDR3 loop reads CASSRADNEQFF. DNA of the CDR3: TGTGCCAGTAGCCGTGCCGACAATGAGCAGTTCTTC. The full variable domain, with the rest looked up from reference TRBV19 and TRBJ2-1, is DGGITQSPKYLFRKEGQNVTLSCEQNLNHDAMYWYRQDPGQGLRLIYYSQIVNDFQKGDIAEGYSVSREKKESFPLTVTSAQKNPTAFYLCASSRADNEQFFGPGTRLTVL.

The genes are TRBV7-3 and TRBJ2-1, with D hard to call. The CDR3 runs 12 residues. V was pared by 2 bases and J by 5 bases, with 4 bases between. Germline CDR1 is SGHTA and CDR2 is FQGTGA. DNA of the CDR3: TGTGCCAGCAGCTTAGGGGACAATGAGCAGTTCTTC. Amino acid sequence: CASSLGDNEQFF.

The DNA of the CDR3 is TGTGCCAGCAGTAGGGGAAGGTGGGGCAATCAGCCCCAGCATTTT. It specifies CASSRGRWGNQPQHF. The chain recombines TRBV6-5 with TRBJ1-5; D perhaps matches TRBD1 (5 bases). V was shortened by 5 bases and J by 2 bases, with 13 bases between the two germline ends. The CDR3 length is 15 residues. From germline, CDR1 is MNHEY and CDR2 SVGAGI.

CDR3 sequence reads: CASSTISTDTQYF. The CDR3, as DNA: TGTGCCAGTAGTACGATCAGCACAGATACGCAGTATTTT. The rearrangement joins TRBV19 to TRBJ2-3; unclear D gene. With 4 bases removed from V and 0 bases from J, the gap between germline ends came to 5 bases. CDR1 LNHDA and CDR2 SQIVND come from the germline V gene (reference sequence). The CDR3 length is 13 residues.

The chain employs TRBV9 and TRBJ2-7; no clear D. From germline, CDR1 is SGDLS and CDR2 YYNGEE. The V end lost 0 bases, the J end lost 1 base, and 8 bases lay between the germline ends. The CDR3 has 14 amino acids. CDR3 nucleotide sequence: TGTGCCAGCAGCGTAGATCTAGATTCCTACGAGCAGTACTTC. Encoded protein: CASSVDLDSYEQYF.

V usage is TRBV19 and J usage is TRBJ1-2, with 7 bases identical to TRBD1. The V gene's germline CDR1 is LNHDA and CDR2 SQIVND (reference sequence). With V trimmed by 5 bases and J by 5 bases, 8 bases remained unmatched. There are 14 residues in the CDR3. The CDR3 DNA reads TGTGCCAGTAGTTACGAGGGGGCGTTATATGGCTACACCTTC. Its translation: CASSYEGALYGYTF.

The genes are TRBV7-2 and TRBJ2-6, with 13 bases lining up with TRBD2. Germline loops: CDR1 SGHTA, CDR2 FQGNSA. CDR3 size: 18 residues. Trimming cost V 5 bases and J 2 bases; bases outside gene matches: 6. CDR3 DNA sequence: TGTGCCAGCAGCGCGGGACTAGCGGGAATAGCTGGGGCCAACGTCCTGACTTTC. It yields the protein CASSAGLAGIAGANVLTF.

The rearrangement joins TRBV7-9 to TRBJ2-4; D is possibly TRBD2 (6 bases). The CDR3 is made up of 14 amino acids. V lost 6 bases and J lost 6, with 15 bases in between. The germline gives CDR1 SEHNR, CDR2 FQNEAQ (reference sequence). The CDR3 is CASSAREIGNIQYF. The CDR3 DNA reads TGTGCCAGCAGTGCCCGGGAGATCGGAAACATTCAGTACTTC. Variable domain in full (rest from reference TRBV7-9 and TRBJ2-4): DTGVSQNPRHKITKRGQNVTFRCDPISEHNRLYWYRQTLGQGPEFLTYFQNEAQLEKSRLLSDRFSAERPKGSFSTLEIQRTEQGDSAMYLCASSAREIGNIQYFGAGTRLSVL.

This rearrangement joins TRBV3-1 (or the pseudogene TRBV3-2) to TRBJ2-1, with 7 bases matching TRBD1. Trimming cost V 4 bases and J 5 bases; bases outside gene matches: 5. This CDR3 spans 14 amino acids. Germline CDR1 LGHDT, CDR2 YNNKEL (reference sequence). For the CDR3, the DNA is TGTGCCAGCAGCCCTCCCGGGACAGACAATGAGCAGTTCTTC. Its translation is CASSPPGTDNEQFF.

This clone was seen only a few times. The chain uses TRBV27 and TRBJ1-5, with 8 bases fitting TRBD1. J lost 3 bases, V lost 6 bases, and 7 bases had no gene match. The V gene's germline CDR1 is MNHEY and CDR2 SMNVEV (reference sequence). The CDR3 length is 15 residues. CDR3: CASRPGQGYNQPQHF. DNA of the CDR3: TGTGCCAGCAGGCCCGGACAGGGTTACAATCAGCCCCAGCATTTT.

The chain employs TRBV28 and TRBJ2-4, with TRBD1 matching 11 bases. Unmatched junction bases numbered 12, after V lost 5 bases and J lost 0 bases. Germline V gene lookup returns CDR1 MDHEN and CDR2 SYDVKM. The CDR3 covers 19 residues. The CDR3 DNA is TGTGCCAGCAGTATCCGGGACAGGGGGAGTTGGGCAGCCAAAAACATTCAGTACTTC. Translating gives CASSIRDRGSWAAKNIQYF.

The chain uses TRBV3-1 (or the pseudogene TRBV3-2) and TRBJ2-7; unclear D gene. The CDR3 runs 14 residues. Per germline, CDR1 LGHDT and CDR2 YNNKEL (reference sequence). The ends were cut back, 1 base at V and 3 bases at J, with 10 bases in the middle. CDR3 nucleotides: TGTGCCAGCAGCCAAGGCCGATGGAGCTACGAGCAGTACTTC. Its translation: CASSQGRWSYEQYF.

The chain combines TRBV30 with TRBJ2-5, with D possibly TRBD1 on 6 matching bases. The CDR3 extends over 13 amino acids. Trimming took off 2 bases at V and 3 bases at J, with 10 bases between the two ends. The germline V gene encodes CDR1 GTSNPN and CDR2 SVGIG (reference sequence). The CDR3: CAWSWTDKETQYF. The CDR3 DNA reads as TGTGCCTGGAGTTGGACAGACAAAGAGACCCAGTACTTC.